This T cell receptor beta chain comes out of a study of identical twins. The CDR3 length is 16 residues. V lost 9 bases and J lost 4; bases outside the gene matches: 16. From the 5' RACE reads, TCRdb called clonotypes with MiXCR, one entry per CDR3 protein. Of around 450,000 distinct CDR3 sequences in the sample, more than 13% were seen once. This same sample was also part of a study on yellow fever vaccine responses in identical twins.

This TCR derives from a woman between 18 and 29 years old in good health. This chain connects TRBV5-3 to TRBJ2-1; 7 nucleotides align to TRBD1. TRBV5-3 is recorded as an ORF, its role being uncertain. The sequenced material came from CD4+ T cells sorted from blood. The CDR3 DNA follows: TGTGCCATCGGCCCCGGCGGACAGGTAGCATACAATGAGCAGTTCTTC. It is translated as CAIGPGGQVAYNEQFF.